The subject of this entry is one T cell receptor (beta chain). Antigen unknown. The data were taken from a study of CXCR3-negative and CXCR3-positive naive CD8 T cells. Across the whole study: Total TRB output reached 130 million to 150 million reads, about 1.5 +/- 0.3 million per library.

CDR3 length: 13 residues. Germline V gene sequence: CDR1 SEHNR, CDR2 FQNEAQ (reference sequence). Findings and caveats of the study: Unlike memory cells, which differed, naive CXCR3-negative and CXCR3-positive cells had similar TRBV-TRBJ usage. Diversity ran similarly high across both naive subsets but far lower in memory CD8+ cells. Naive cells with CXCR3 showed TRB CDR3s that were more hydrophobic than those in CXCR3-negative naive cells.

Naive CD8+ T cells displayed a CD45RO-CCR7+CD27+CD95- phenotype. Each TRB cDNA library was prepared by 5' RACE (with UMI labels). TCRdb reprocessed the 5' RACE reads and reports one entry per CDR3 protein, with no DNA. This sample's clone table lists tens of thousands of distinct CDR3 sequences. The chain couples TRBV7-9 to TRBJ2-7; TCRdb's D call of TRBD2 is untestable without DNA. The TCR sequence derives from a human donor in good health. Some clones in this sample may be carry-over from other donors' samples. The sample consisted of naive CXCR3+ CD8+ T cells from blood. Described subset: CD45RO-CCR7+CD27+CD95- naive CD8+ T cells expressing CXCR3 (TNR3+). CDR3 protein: CASSLGGGEEQYF.